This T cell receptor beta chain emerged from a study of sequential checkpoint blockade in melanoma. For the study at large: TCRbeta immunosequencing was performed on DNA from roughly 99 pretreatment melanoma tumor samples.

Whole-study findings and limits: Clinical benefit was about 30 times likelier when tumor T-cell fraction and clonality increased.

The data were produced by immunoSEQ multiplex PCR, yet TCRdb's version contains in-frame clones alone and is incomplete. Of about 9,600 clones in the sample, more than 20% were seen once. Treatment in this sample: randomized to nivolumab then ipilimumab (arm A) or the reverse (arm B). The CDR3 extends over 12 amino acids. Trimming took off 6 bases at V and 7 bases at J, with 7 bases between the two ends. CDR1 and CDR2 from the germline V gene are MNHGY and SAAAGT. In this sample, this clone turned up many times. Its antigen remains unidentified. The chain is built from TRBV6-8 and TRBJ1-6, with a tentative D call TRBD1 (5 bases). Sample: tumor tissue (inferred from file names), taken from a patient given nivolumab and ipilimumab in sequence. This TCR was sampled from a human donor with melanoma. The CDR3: CASRGRNSPLHF. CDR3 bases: TGTGCCAGCAGGGGACGCAATTCACCCCTCCACTTT.